The text below deals with one T cell receptor (beta chain). The antigen is unknown. The data were taken from a study of shared clonotypes between healthy human individuals. Study as a whole: In total, the donors were two women and a few men aged 18 to 49.

Deep-level settings were used for running the assay. The protocol was immunoSEQ multiplex PCR, while the TCRdb copy is restricted to in-frame clones and leaves out a portion. The sample has 2,100,000 or so clones, approximately 94% seen once; the top ten hold around 0.13%. The germline V gene has CDR1 ENHRY and CDR2 SYGVKD. CDR3 size: 16 residues. V lost 3 bases, J lost 5 bases, and 10 bases stayed unmatched. Points from the study as a whole: Estimated richness was generally greater in naive than memory subsets.

The chain combines TRBV10-3 with TRBJ2-7, with 10 bases lining up with TRBD2. The receptor's source is a man in his late teens or twenties in good health. Sequencing used naive CD4+ T cells sorted from blood. The subset is: CD45RA+ positively selected. The chain's CDR3 is CAISDFLAGVGDEQYF. In DNA, the CDR3 is TGTGCCATCAGTGATTTCCTAGCGGGAGTAGGCGACGAGCAGTACTTC.